The 22 T cell receptor beta chains below all came from one sample that was sequenced in a study of OX40 agonist ivuxolimab in advanced cancers. The library came from the immunoSEQ multiplex PCR assay. Held by TCRdb, this immuneACCESS table contains in-frame sequences only and omits some clones. Under half of the omission traces to an unresolved V gene where checked; the cause of the rest is unknown. This sample has 90,000 to 100,000 clones in its table, and roughly 87% of those were observed once. The top ten clonotypes cover 0.5% of the sample. The sequencing used CD4+ or CD8+ T cells sorted from blood, collected in a trial of the OX40 agonist ivuxolimab. These receptors were collected from an adult with an advanced solid tumor such as melanoma, head and neck, liver or kidney cancer.

The V and J genes are TRBV18 and TRBJ2-7, with 8 bases fitting TRBD1. V dropped 2 bases and J dropped 7; count of bases not matched to a gene: 7. Germline assignment: CDR1 KGHSH and CDR2 LQKENI. The CDR3 contains 14 residues. This chain's CDR3 is CASSPGQGAREQYF. Written as DNA, the CDR3 is TGTGCCAGCTCACCAGGGCAGGGGGCGCGGGAGCAGTACTTC.

The rearrangement joins TRBV18 to TRBJ1-4; a possible D gene is TRBD1 (6 bases). The CDR3 spans 14 residues. Deletions cut 3 bases from V and 6 bases from J, with 11 bases between. In germline, CDR1 is KGHSH, CDR2 LQKENI. The CDR3, as DNA: TGTGCCAGCTCACCTTGGAACAGGGATGAAAAACTGTTTTTT. Translating gives CASSPWNRDEKLFF. The entire variable domain, with the rest obtained from reference TRBV18 and TRBJ1-4, is as follows: NAGVMQNPRHLVRRRGQEARLRCSPMKGHSHVYWYRQLPEEGLKFMVYLQKENIIDESGMPKERFSAEFPKEGPSILRIQQVVRGDSAAYFCASSPWNRDEKLFFGSGTQLSVL.

The chain joins TRBV18 to TRBJ1-2; D gene uncertain. CDR1 KGHSH and CDR2 LQKENI come from the germline V gene. Trimming stripped 3 bases from V and 4 bases from J, with 24 bases between. CDR3 length: 18 residues. The CDR3 reads CASSPFAESSLAPYGYTF. CDR3 nucleotide sequence: TGTGCCAGCTCACCTTTTGCAGAGTCCTCCCTCGCCCCCTATGGCTACACCTTC.

The rearrangement links TRBV19 to TRBJ1-4, with 10 bases lining up with TRBD1. Unmatched junction bases numbered 3, after V lost 3 bases and J lost 5 bases. Germline V gives CDR1 LNHDA, CDR2 SQIVND (reference sequence). The CDR3 has 15 residues. CDR3 DNA: TGTGCCAGTAGTATGGGACAGGGGACAAATGAAAAACTGTTTTTT. Residues: CASSMGQGTNEKLFF.

A word on this clone: No conserved phenylalanine or tryptophan is present at the end of the CDR3, so a read error is the likely explanation. This sequence joins TRBV6-1 and TRBJ1-6; D is ambiguous. Germline V gives CDR1 MNHNS, CDR2 SASEGT. The CDR3 length is 17 residues. Trimming removed 0 bases from V and 3 bases from J, with 12 bases in between. The CDR3 reads CASSEARRGGYNSPLHL. CDR3 in DNA: TGTGCCAGCAGTGAAGCGCGTCGGGGAGGCTATAATTCACCCCTCCACCTT.

The chain has TRBV10-3 and TRBJ1-5; 8 nucleotides line up with TRBD1. The CDR3 has 14 residues. V dropped 10 bases and J dropped 10; count of bases not matched to a gene: 15. CDR1 is ENHRY, CDR2 SYGVKD, per germline. CDR3 protein: CATRASDRGGPQHF. CDR3 sequence (DNA): TGTGCCACCCGAGCAAGCGACAGGGGAGGACCCCAGCATTTT.

The chain joins TRBV6-5 to TRBJ2-5; tentatively, D is TRBD1 (5 bases). The CDR3 consists of 14 residues. V gave up 2 bases and J gave up 0 bases, with 7 bases separating them. From germline, CDR1 is MNHEY and CDR2 SVGAGI. The CDR3 coding sequence is TGTGCCAGCAGTTACCGACAGTACCAAGAGACCCAGTACTTC. As protein: CASSYRQYQETQYF.

This chain joins TRBV4-1 and TRBJ1-4; maybe TRBD1 (5 bases). This CDR3 has 15 amino acids. Per the germline V gene, CDR1 is MGHRA and CDR2 is YSYEKL. The V gene lost 3 bases and the J gene lost 4 bases, with 12 bases spanning the gap. The CDR3 protein is CASSQPQTDNEKLFF. CDR3 sequence (DNA): TGCGCCAGCAGCCAGCCCCAGACAGATAATGAAAAACTGTTTTTT.

The V call is TRBV5-1, the J call TRBJ1-1; 7 bases match TRBD1. Germline lookup yields CDR1 SGHRS and CDR2 YFSETQ. V shed 2 bases and J 3 bases; nucleotides not matched to a gene: 4. CDR3 length: 14 residues. The CDR3 reads CASSFRDSHTEAFF. The CDR3 nucleotides read TGCGCCAGCAGCTTCCGGGACAGTCACACTGAAGCTTTCTTT.

The V and J genes are TRBV5-1 and TRBJ1-1; D is perhaps TRBD1 (5 bases). V lost 2 bases and J lost 0, with 11 bases in between. The CDR3 is made up of 15 amino acids. Germline V gives CDR1 SGHRS, CDR2 YFSETQ. The CDR3 protein is CASSFGGRVNTEAFF. The CDR3, as DNA: TGCGCCAGCAGCTTTGGGGGTAGGGTGAACACTGAAGCTTTCTTT.

This clone has a single count. This chain links TRBV23-1 with TRBJ1-1; 10 nucleotides agree with TRBD1. TRBV23-1 is an ORF; its function is uncertain. V was pared by 4 bases and J by 6 bases, with 8 bases of the junction left unmatched. This CDR3 is built from 15 residues. The chain's CDR3 is CASSPLGTGEAEAFF. In DNA, the CDR3 is TGCGCCAGCAGTCCCCTCGGGACAGGGGAAGCTGAAGCTTTCTTT.

V and J are TRBV2 and TRBJ2-5, with D tentatively TRBD2 (5 bases). Germline CDR1 reads SNHLY; CDR2 reads FYNNEI. The V end was cut by 8 bases, the J end by 5 bases, with 12 bases between. The CDR3 runs 12 residues. The CDR3 protein is CASGGPDETQYF. In DNA, the CDR3 is TGTGCCAGCGGCGGGCCCGACGAGACCCAGTACTTC.

The genes are TRBV5-6 and TRBJ1-1, with a tentative D call TRBD1 (6 bases). The CDR3 extends over 16 amino acids. V was trimmed by 5 bases and J by 11 bases, leaving 28 bases between them. Germline CDR1 and CDR2: SGHDT and YYEEEE. The CDR3 here is CASRYGPIGTPLGAFF. CDR3 nucleotide sequence: TGTGCCAGCAGGTACGGCCCAATCGGGACACCCCTAGGGGCTTTCTTT.

This clone showed up just a few times. The gene calls are TRBV7-3 and TRBJ2-1; D is ambiguous. V lost 5 bases to trimming and J lost 10 bases, with 12 bases between them. The length of the CDR3 is 12 residues. From germline, CDR1 is SGHTA and CDR2 FQGTGA. CDR3 protein: CASSPPAGEQFF. The CDR3 bases are TGTGCCAGCAGCCCTCCCGCTGGAGAGCAGTTCTTC. Complete variable domain (other parts from reference TRBV7-3 and TRBJ2-1): GAGVSQTPSNKVTEKGKYVELRCDPISGHTALYWYRQSLGQGPEFLIYFQGTGAADDSGLPNDRFFAVRPEGSVSTLKIQRTERGDSAVYLCASSPPAGEQFFGPGTRLTVL.

Here the CDR3 DNA reads TGTGCCAGCAGTTCCGGGACAGGGGGCGCGTGGGCGCAGTATTTT. It encodes CASSSGTGGAWAQYF. This sequence joins TRBV28 and TRBJ2-3, with 12 bases lining up with TRBD1. The CDR3 length is 15 residues. Per the germline V gene, CDR1 is MDHEN and CDR2 is SYDVKM. V gave up 4 bases and J gave up 10 bases; unmatched junction bases: 9.

The rearrangement joins TRBV7-2 to TRBJ2-1; either TRBD1 or TRBD2 may fit D (7 bases each). The CDR3 sequence is 15 residues long. The germline CDR1 and CDR2 sequences are SGHTA and FQGNSA. The germline V and J ends were trimmed by 1 base and 15 bases, with 22 bases remaining between them. The CDR3 coding sequence is TGTGCCAGCAGCTTAGTACCTTTAAGCGGGACAGATGTGTTCTTC. Protein product: CASSLVPLSGTDVFF. The variable domain in full, completed from reference TRBV7-2 and TRBJ2-1, reads GAGVSQSPSNKVTEKGKDVELRCDPISGHTALYWYRQSLGQGLEFLIYFQGNSAPDKSGLPSDRFSAERTGGSVSTLTIQRTQQEDSAVYLCASSLVPLSGTDVFFGPGTRLTVL.

The chain carries TRBV9 and TRBJ2-3; TRBD1 agrees at 7 bases. The CDR3 consists of 15 residues. The ends lost 4 bases at V and 1 base at J; junction bases unmatched: 6. The germline gives CDR1 SGDLS, CDR2 YYNGEE. The CDR3 sequence: CASSWRTGRTDTQYF. The CDR3 coding sequence is TGTGCCAGCAGCTGGCGGACAGGACGCACAGATACGCAGTATTTT.

This rearrangement joins TRBV7-9 to TRBJ2-3; perhaps TRBD2 as D (6 bases). Germline CDR1 reads SEHNR; CDR2 reads FQNEAQ (reference sequence). This CDR3 has 15 residues. V lost 6 bases to trimming and J lost 4 bases, with 17 bases between them. The DNA for the CDR3 is TGTGCCAGCAGGACCGGGACTCCGGCGGCAGATACGCAGTATTTT. Its translation: CASRTGTPAADTQYF.

The rearrangement uses TRBV7-3 and TRBJ2-1; D may be TRBD2 (5 bases). The CDR3 is 14 amino acids. Germline V gene data show CDR1 as SGHTA and CDR2 as FQGTGA. Trimming took off 1 base at V and 6 bases at J, with 10 bases between the two ends. In DNA form, the CDR3 reads TGTGCCAGCAGCTTAATGGGAGCGCTCAATGAGCAGTTCTTC. Translation: CASSLMGALNEQFF.

This clone occurred a few times. This chain links TRBV7-2 with TRBJ2-7; the match to TRBD1 covers 7 bases. Looked up from germline, CDR1 is SGHTA and CDR2 is FQGNSA. V gave up 5 bases and J gave up 5 bases; unmatched junction bases: 6. The CDR3 extends over 13 amino acids. The CDR3 protein is CASSGHRGDEQYF. The CDR3, as DNA: TGTGCCAGCAGCGGCCACAGGGGAGACGAGCAGTACTTC.

The chain joins TRBV7-2 to TRBJ2-7; 7 positions match TRBD1. This CDR3 comprises 12 residues. Unmatched junction bases numbered 2, after V lost 5 bases and J lost 4 bases. Germline CDR1 SGHTA, CDR2 FQGNSA. The CDR3 coding sequence is TGTGCCAGCAGCCGGACAGGTTACGAGCAGTACTTC. This gives the protein CASSRTGYEQYF.

This rearrangement joins TRBV7-7 to TRBJ2-1, with D hard to call. This CDR3 is built from 15 residues. Trimming cost V 5 bases and J 9 bases, with 20 bases left between them. CDR1 is SSHAT, CDR2 FNYEAQ, per germline (reference sequence). The chain's CDR3 is CASSQIKKRYAEQFF. The DNA of the CDR3 is TGTGCCAGCAGCCAAATTAAAAAGAGGTATGCTGAGCAGTTCTTC.